This TCR beta chain was recorded in a study of OX40 agonist ivuxolimab in advanced cancers. Profiling relied on immunoSEQ multiplex PCR, and the TCRdb table lists in-frame clones only, not all of them. The table includes about 53,000 clones, 70% to 80% detected once. Germline lookup yields CDR1 MNHEY and CDR2 SMNVEV (reference sequence). J was trimmed by 4 bases and V by 6 bases; bases with no gene match: 7. The CDR3 is 15 amino acids. The TCR comes from an adult with an advanced solid tumor such as melanoma, head and neck, liver or kidney cancer. This chain links TRBV27 with TRBJ1-5; 9 bases map to TRBD1. The specimen comprised CD4+ or CD8+ T cells sorted from blood, sampled in a trial of the OX40 agonist ivuxolimab. The CDR3 sequence: CASRRGGTGNQPQHF. The CDR3 DNA reads as TGTGCCAGCAGGCGGGGCGGGACAGGGAATCAGCCCCAGCATTTT.